These 17 T cell receptor beta chains came from one sample sequenced in a study of T cells after yellow fever vaccination. TCRdb passed the 5' RACE reads through MiXCR, listing each CDR3 protein once. The table shows about 210,000 distinct CDR3 sequences, with around 3.1% occurring only once. Sequencing used CD4+ T cells sorted from PBMCs, obtained 10 days after the yellow fever booster vaccination. The source is a man between 18 and 29 years old who received the YFV17D yellow fever vaccine.

This clonotype was counted ten times or more. The rearrangement uses TRBV5-1 and TRBJ1-1; D remains ambiguous. CDR3 size: 14 residues. The V end was cut by 2 bases, the J end by 0 bases, with 8 bases between. The germline V gene encodes CDR1 SGHRS and CDR2 YFSETQ. CDR3 protein: CASSFSQMNTEAFF. Written as DNA, the CDR3 is TGCGCCAGCAGCTTTTCACAGATGAACACTGAAGCTTTCTTT.

This clonotype has at least ten counts. At one end, the junction sequence differs from germline, possibly due to a read error. The gene calls are TRBV5-1 and TRBJ2-1; no reliable D call. This CDR3 is built from 12 residues. Looked up from germline, CDR1 is SGHRS and CDR2 is YFSETQ. The CDR3: CASSPDYNEQFF. The CDR3, as DNA: TGTGCCAGCAGCCCCGACTACAATGAGCAGTTCTTC.

This clonotype was found many times. The rearrangement joins TRBV6-2 or TRBV6-3 to TRBJ1-2; 7 bases fit TRBD1. V was clipped by 10 bases and J by 0 bases; unmatched bases: 8. The CDR3 has 14 amino acids. The V gene's germline CDR1 is MNHEY and CDR2 SVGEGT. The CDR3 region has the DNA TGTGCCACTCTGACAGGGCGCCCTAACTATGGCTACACCTTC. This translates into CATLTGRPNYGYTF.

This clonotype was detected many times. This CDR3 reads CASSHLGRGNPTEAFF. The DNA of the CDR3 is TGCGCCAGCAGCCACCTCGGCAGGGGGAACCCCACTGAAGCTTTCTTT. V and J are TRBV4-1 and TRBJ1-1, with 7 bases fitting TRBD1. Germline trimming cut 3 bases from V and 4 bases from J; bases unmatched to any gene: 11. There are 16 residues in the CDR3. CDR1 MGHRA and CDR2 YSYEKL come from the germline V gene.

This clonotype occurred many times. V gene TRBV10-3 combines with J gene TRBJ2-3; 7 bases agree with TRBD2. The CDR3 is 15 amino acids. Germline V gene data show CDR1 as ENHRY and CDR2 as SYGVKD. Trimming removed 5 bases from V and 1 base from J; junction bases left unmatched: 6. For the CDR3, the DNA is TGTGCCATCAGTTCCGTGAGCGGGGGCACAGATACGCAGTATTTT. This gives the protein CAISSVSGGTDTQYF.

This clonotype was found many times. The V and J genes are TRBV28 and TRBJ2-1; tentatively, D is TRBD2 (6 bases). Trimming pared 3 bases from V and 7 bases from J, leaving 10 bases between. The CDR3 runs 13 residues. Germline CDR1 and CDR2: MDHEN and SYDVKM. The CDR3 coding sequence is TGTGCCAGCAGTTTCGTTGGGGGGAATGAGCAGTTCTTC. This sequence encodes CASSFVGGNEQFF. The full variable domain, with the rest looked up from reference TRBV28 and TRBJ2-1, is DVKVTQSSRYLVKRTGEKVFLECVQDMDHENMFWYRQDPGLGLRLIYFSYDVKMKEKGDIPEGYSVSREKKERFSLILESASTNQTSMYLCASSFVGGNEQFFGPGTRLTVL.

The chain recombines TRBV7-3 with TRBJ2-1, with 8 bases lining up with TRBD2. This CDR3 contains 17 residues. Germline CDR1 is SGHTA and CDR2 is FQGTGA. J lost 4 bases, V lost 5 bases, and 13 bases had no gene match. In DNA form, the CDR3 reads TGTGCCAGCAGCCCCCACCGGAATAGCGGGAAATACAATGAGCAGTTCTTC. It is translated as CASSPHRNSGKYNEQFF.

This clonotype was seen at least ten times. The rearrangement joins TRBV7-3 to TRBJ2-2; the match to TRBD2 covers 12 bases. V was clipped by 5 bases and J by 0 bases; unmatched bases: 13. CDR1 and CDR2 from the germline V gene are SGHTA and FQGTGA. This CDR3 is 20 amino acids long. The DNA for the CDR3 is TGTGCCAGCAGCCACCGGGCGGGACTAGCGGGTTCGGCGAACACCGGGGAGCTGTTTTTT. Translated, it gives CASSHRAGLAGSANTGELFF.

V usage is TRBV12-3 or TRBV12-4 and J usage is TRBJ2-6; D not resolved. CDR3 length equals 16 residues. V shed 3 bases and J shed 1 base, with 10 bases lying between them. CDR3 sequence: CASSLLLGSGANVLTF. CDR3 bases: TGTGCCAGCAGTTTGCTTCTCGGGTCTGGGGCCAACGTCCTGACTTTC.

This clonotype was seen ten or more times. This chain joins TRBV7-8 and TRBJ2-3; D gene unclear. The CDR3 runs to 14 residues. Trimming removed 1 base at V and 4 bases at J, with 9 bases between. In germline, CDR1 is SGHVS, CDR2 FQNEAQ. The CDR3 region is CASSLVLTADTQYF. For the CDR3, the DNA is TGTGCCAGCAGCTTAGTCCTAACTGCAGATACGCAGTATTTT.

The V and J genes are TRBV12-3 or TRBV12-4 and TRBJ2-7, with D uncertain. CDR3 length: 12 amino acids. V was cut by 5 bases and J by 6 bases, with 11 bases left in between. CDR3 nucleotides: TGTGCCAGCAGTCTAATCCATGGCGAGCAGTACTTC. Residues: CASSLIHGEQYF.

The table lists this clonotype with many counts. The chain has TRBV6-2 or TRBV6-3 and TRBJ1-5; no definite D call. This CDR3 is built from 13 residues. From germline, CDR1 is MNHEY and CDR2 SVGEGT. V lost 3 bases to trimming and J lost 7 bases, with 10 bases between them. The CDR3 nucleotides are TGTGCCAGCAGTTATACAGTTGGGCAGCCCCAGCATTTT. Protein sequence: CASSYTVGQPQHF.

This clonotype came up a few times. The chain carries TRBV20-1 and TRBJ2-3, with TRBD2 as a possible D gene (5 bases). Germline V gives CDR1 DFQATT, CDR2 SNEGSKA (reference sequence). The V gene lost 6 bases and the J gene lost 0 bases, with 10 bases spanning the gap. The CDR3 is 13 amino acids. In DNA form, the CDR3 reads TGCAGTGCCCGAGCGGAAAGCACAGATACGCAGTATTTT. Amino acids: CSARAESTDTQYF.

In this sample, this clonotype turned up many times. This sequence joins TRBV6-5 and TRBJ2-1; a weak D match, TRBD1 (6 bases). There are 13 residues in the CDR3. V gave up 10 bases and J gave up 7 bases, with 17 bases separating them. The germline V gene has CDR1 MNHEY and CDR2 SVGAGI. The CDR3 nucleotides read TGTGCCACCGAGGGACACAAGAGGAATGAGCAGTTCTTC. Translating gives CATEGHKRNEQFF.

This clonotype has ten or more counts. The chain uses TRBV9 and TRBJ2-1; maybe TRBD2 (6 bases). The V and J ends lost 4 bases and 6 bases respectively, with 20 bases between them. The CDR3 sequence is 16 residues long. Per germline, CDR1 SGDLS and CDR2 YYNGEE. CDR3 nucleotides: TGTGCCAGCAGCCCCCACGGCGGGGCATTGAGCAATGAGCAGTTCTTC. This encodes CASSPHGGALSNEQFF.

This clonotype was seen repeatedly, ten times or more. The chain joins TRBV5-1 to TRBJ1-2; D may be TRBD1 (5 bases). Germline assignment: CDR1 SGHRS and CDR2 YFSETQ. The CDR3 sequence is 16 residues long. Trimming pared 0 bases from V and 7 bases from J, leaving 19 bases between. The CDR3, as DNA: TGCGCCAGCAGCTTGGCGGGGCGTTTCACCCCCTTTGGCTACACCTTC. It specifies CASSLAGRFTPFGYTF.

The sample holds a few counts of this clonotype. The chain combines TRBV12-3 or TRBV12-4 with TRBJ1-2; D is ambiguous. This CDR3 spans 12 amino acids. V lost 6 bases to trimming and J lost 7 bases, with 12 bases between them. CDR3 amino acids: CASSSSILGYTF. The CDR3 DNA sequence: TGTGCCAGCAGCTCCAGCATACTTGGCTACACCTTC.